This TCR beta chain was sequenced in a study of CD8 T cells in ankylosing spondylitis. MiXCR, run by TCRdb on the 5' RACE reads, gives a single entry per CDR3 protein. The sample lists about 340,000 distinct CDR3 sequences, 20% to 25% occurring once. Germline values: CDR1 SGHRS, CDR2 YFSETQ. The CDR3 has 15 amino acids. V lost 2 bases, J lost 5 bases, and 6 bases stayed unmatched. This TCR derives from a male donor with ankylosing spondylitis or in good health (not recorded which). The sequenced sample was blood, either unsorted or a sorted T cell fraction (not recorded which). The genes are TRBV5-1 and TRBJ1-1, with TRBD1 matching 10 bases. Here the CDR3 DNA reads TGCGCCAGCAGCTTAACGGGACAGGGGAGAACTGAAGCTTTCTTT. Protein product: CASSLTGQGRTEAFF.